Sequencing of this T cell receptor beta chain was carried out in a study of blood T cell repertoires in COVID-19. Study information: COVID-19 samples collected from the United States, Italy and Spain covered acute and convalescent phases. T cells, B-cell-depleted T cells, or PBMCs supplied cDNA or gDNA.

Data came from immunoSEQ multiplex PCR; TCRdb stores just in-frame clones and leaves some out. The sample includes over 75,000 clones, about nine tenths of them seen just once. The receptor comes from a human donor with active COVID-19. The donor label of this sample is uncertain. Sequencing input: peripheral blood.

CDR3 residues: CASRAGQGLNSPLHF. CDR3 DNA sequence: TGTGCCAGCAGAGCCGGACAGGGCCTTAATTCACCCCTCCACTTT. The V call is TRBV2, the J call TRBJ1-6, with 8 bases identical to TRBD1. V gave up 6 bases and J gave up 6 bases; unmatched junction bases: 7. Germline V gene lookup returns CDR1 SNHLY and CDR2 FYNNEI. The CDR3 is 15 amino acids.